These T cell receptor beta chains were read from a single sample in a study of beta chain features in type 1 diabetes. Assay used: immunoSEQ multiplex PCR; TCRdb lists only in-frame clones, some missing. The data hold roughly 300,000 clones, with approximately 10% observed a single time. Material: central memory CD4+ T cells from blood. The receptors were gathered from a man aged 30-40 years with type 1 diabetes. CDR3s include the opening cysteine and the closing phenylalanine or tryptophan. The order of the fields is J gene, V gene, CDR3 protein.

TRBJ1-2,TRBV27,CASSFGAGGYTF
TRBJ1-1,TRBV5-1,CASSLGGSKNTEAFF
TRBJ1-5,TRBV2,CASSFRGDQPQHF
TRBJ1-1,TRBV11-2,CASSLVATNTEAFF
TRBJ1-2,TRBV27,CASSADSTYGYTF
TRBJ2-3,TRBV4-3,CASSPGDADTQYF
TRBJ1-5,TRBV2,CASGGTGSNQPQHF
TRBJ2-5,TRBV6-1,CASSGGQAQETQYF
TRBJ1-3,TRBV28,CASSFLFSGNTIYF
TRBJ2-3,TRBV7-2,CASSLGYSTDTQYF
TRBJ2-6,TRBV18,CASSLRQGGISGANVLTF
TRBJ2-2,TRBV28,CASSLGGQGRTGELFF
TRBJ1-5,TRBV19,CASTKTGDGNQPQHF
TRBJ1-5,TRBV29-1,CSVAQGKGEPQHF
TRBJ2-5,TRBV2,CASSGHGQETQYF
TRBJ1-5,TRBV27,CASPWTAYSNQPQHF
TRBJ2-7,TRBV30,CAWSYGDEQYF
TRBJ1-1,TRBV5-1,CASSLGDRVKEAFF
TRBJ2-7,TRBV5-1,CASSLAGTANSYEQYF
TRBJ1-1,TRBV5-1,CASSYQQNTEAFF
TRBJ1-5,TRBV28,CASSQGQLTQPQHF
TRBJ1-2,TRBV6-5,CASSYGGRGPNGYTF
TRBJ1-2,TRBV29-1,CSVSRGSEDGYTF
TRBJ1-5,TRBV4-1,CASTKEVGGNQPQHF
TRBJ1-5,TRBV27,CASSLTFNQPQHF
TRBJ2-5,TRBV27,CASTLGPETQYF
TRBJ1-1,TRBV28,CASGTPTGTGVAFF
TRBJ2-5,TRBV19,CASSTGGNYQETQYF
TRBJ1-2,TRBV6-5,CASSYYKTANYGYTF
TRBJ2-2,TRBV10-3,CAAQGQGNTGELFF
TRBJ2-2,TRBV14,CASSQVAGYTGELFF
TRBJ1-5,TRBV7-9,CARRGCSNQPQHF
TRBJ2-7,TRBV7-9,CASSLMGPSYEQYF
TRBJ2-5,TRBV29-1,CSVGRDLQETQYF
TRBJ2-7,TRBV29-1,CSVPSGNPYEQYF
TRBJ2-2,TRBV29-1,CSVGTNTGELFF
TRBJ2-5,TRBV30,CAWSVGQGLWETQYF
TRBJ2-3,TRBV11-3,CASSLSRADTQYF
TRBJ1-6,TRBV7-6,CASSLQAISPLHF
TRBJ1-3,TRBV6-5,CASSDPTGPGNTIYF
TRBJ1-2,TRBV4-3,CASSQDSSHRGYGYTF
TRBJ1-1,TRBV11-2,CASSLTGGNTEAFF
TRBJ1-2,TRBV7-2,CASTETGALNGYTF
TRBJ2-3,TRBV9,CASSPPLAGADTQYF
TRBJ2-3,TRBV7-2,CASSLRAVDTQYF
TRBJ1-2,TRBV27,CASSSQGALGYTF
TRBJ2-3,TRBV12-5,CASGSLGEKDTQYF
TRBJ2-7,TRBV5-1,CASSYGQTYEQYF